This entry lists 19 T cell receptor beta chains sequenced from one sample in a study of blood T cells in healthy people across ages. A J-beta primer mix and a sample-barcoded 5' primer were used in a second PCR of roughly 6 to 11 cycles. MiXCR, applied by TCRdb to the 5' RACE reads, yields one record per CDR3 protein. The data hold some 1.8 million distinct CDR3 sequences, with around 40% observed a single time. Sequenced sample: blood. The receptors derive from a human donor in good health.

This clonotype was seen a handful of times. The CDR3 DNA follows: TGTGCCAGCAGCTCCCCCCAGATAGCGGGGACGCATGAGCAGTTCTTC. It yields the protein CASSSPQIAGTHEQFF. This sequence joins TRBV6-2 or TRBV6-3 and TRBJ2-1; TRBD2 agrees at 8 bases. CDR1 MNHEY and CDR2 SVGEGT come from the germline V gene. V gave up 6 bases and J gave up 8 bases; unmatched junction bases: 15. The CDR3 totals 16 residues.

V is TRBV9 and J is TRBJ2-1; 7 nucleotides align to TRBD1. Germline CDR1 SGDLS, CDR2 YYNGEE. The CDR3 has 15 residues. The trim removed 8 bases at V and 4 bases at J, leaving 12 bases unmatched. The CDR3 nucleotides read TGTGCCAGTGGAACAGGGGCCGGAGAATACAATGAGCAGTTCTTC. Protein: CASGTGAGEYNEQFF.

The chain is built from TRBV11-3 and TRBJ2-5, with 7 bases matching TRBD1. The CDR3 has 14 residues. With V trimmed by 3 bases and J by 3 bases, 4 bases remained unmatched. Germline loops: CDR1 SGHNT, CDR2 YENEEA. The CDR3 protein is CASSLRQGEETQYF. Written as DNA, the CDR3 is TGTGCCAGCAGCTTGCGGCAGGGGGAAGAGACCCAGTACTTC.

This clonotype was picked up a small number of times. V and J are TRBV29-1 and TRBJ1-1; D might be TRBD1 (5 bases). Germline CDR1 SQVTM, CDR2 ANQGSEA. This CDR3 has 12 residues. V lost 5 bases to trimming and J lost 1 base, with 8 bases between them. This chain's CDR3 is CSVWDRNTEAFF. The CDR3 DNA is TGCAGCGTTTGGGACCGGAACACTGAAGCTTTCTTT.

The gene calls are TRBV28 and TRBJ2-7; possibly TRBD1 or TRBD2 for D (5 bases each). The CDR3 contains 12 residues. Germline CDR1 is MDHEN and CDR2 is SYDVKM. V dropped 7 bases and J dropped 5 bases, with 12 bases sitting between them. CDR3: CASTGQYHEQYF. CDR3 sequence (DNA): TGTGCCAGCACGGGGCAGTACCACGAGCAGTACTTC.

This clonotype was seen more than once but under ten times. This chain joins TRBV24-1 and TRBJ2-4; D gene ambiguous. The CDR3 is 13 amino acids. Trimming shortened V by 7 bases and J by 5 bases, and 11 bases separated the two germline ends. Germline V gene sequence: CDR1 KGHDR, CDR2 SFDVKD. The CDR3 loop reads CATRTPRENIQYF. The CDR3 DNA sequence: TGTGCCACCAGAACCCCCCGGGAAAACATTCAGTACTTC.

The chain combines TRBV24-1 with TRBJ2-3; TRBD2 matches at 10 bases. V was clipped by 6 bases and J by 2 bases; unmatched bases: 4. CDR1 and CDR2 (germline): KGHDR, SFDVKD. CDR3 size: 15 residues. The CDR3 region has the DNA TGTGCCACCAGTCGGGGACTAGCGACCACAGATACGCAGTATTTT. Its translation: CATSRGLATTDTQYF.

The chain is built from TRBV29-1 and TRBJ2-7; TRBD1 is a possible D gene (5 bases). The germline gives CDR1 SQVTM, CDR2 ANQGSEA. The V and J ends lost 4 bases and 4 bases respectively, with 17 bases between them. CDR3 length equals 14 residues. The CDR3 here is CSVAGQGNAYEQYF. As DNA, the CDR3 is TGCAGCGTTGCTGGCCAGGGTAACGCGTACGAGCAGTACTTC.

About this clonotype: The DNA is omitted, as the CDR3 cannot be located on it reliably, and the CDR3 follows TCRdb's listing. The chain carries TRBV12-3 or TRBV12-4 and TRBJ2-3; the table calls TRBD1, which could not be checked here. 22 amino acids form the CDR3, both terminal residues included. The CDR3 sequence: CASSLGFPGGETQYFGPGTQYF.

This clonotype was seen a single time. A read error is possible here, since a much larger clone lies one base away. The chain carries TRBV10-3 and TRBJ2-3; D not resolved. This CDR3 spans 13 amino acids. Germline CDR1 ENHRY, CDR2 SYGVKD. DNA for the CDR3: TGTGCCATCCGAGGAGTGGTCACAGATACGCGGTATTTT. Its protein is CAIRGVVTDTRYF.

V gene TRBV7-2 combines with J gene TRBJ2-7; possible D gene TRBD2, 7 bases. The CDR3 runs to 14 residues. With 0 bases removed from V and 5 bases from J, the gap between germline ends came to 11 bases. Germline V gene data show CDR1 as SGHTA and CDR2 as FQGNSA. CDR3 in amino acids: CASSLAGGPNEQYF. The CDR3 DNA sequence: TGTGCCAGCAGCTTAGCGGGGGGGCCTAACGAGCAGTACTTC.

V is TRBV5-1 and J is TRBJ1-1, with a weak D call TRBD1 (5 bases). CDR1 and CDR2 from the germline V gene are SGHRS and YFSETQ. Trimming stripped 10 bases from V and 7 bases from J, with 23 bases between. The CDR3 is 14 amino acids. DNA of the CDR3: TGCGCCTCAAGGCCCACGGGGGGTGAGGTTGAAGCTTTCTTT. This codes for CASRPTGGEVEAFF. Variable domain in full (rest from reference TRBV5-1 and TRBJ1-1): KAGVTQTPRYLIKTRGQQVTLSCSPISGHRSVSWYQQTPGQGLQFLFEYFSETQRNKGNFPGRFSGRQFSNSRSEMNVSTLELGDSALYLCASRPTGGEVEAFFGQGTRLTVV.

In its sample, this clonotype was seen a few times. The chain carries TRBV10-3 and TRBJ2-6; no reliable D call. Germline CDR1 reads ENHRY; CDR2 reads SYGVKD. Deletions cut 4 bases from V and 1 base from J, with 8 bases between. The CDR3 is 15 residues long. The CDR3 DNA sequence: TGTGCCATCAGTGGAGTAAATTCTGGGGCCAACGTCCTGACTTTC. Its protein is CAISGVNSGANVLTF.

This clonotype has a handful of counts. CDR3 residues: CSARSLIWSATQYF. The CDR3 nucleotides read TGCAGTGCTCGGTCATTAATTTGGTCGGCTACGCAGTATTTT. This sequence joins TRBV20-1 and TRBJ2-3; D is ambiguous. The CDR3 totals 14 residues. CDR1 is DFQATT and CDR2 is SNEGSKA in the germline V gene (reference sequence). Trimming left V 5 bases short and J 8 bases short, with 20 bases between.

In its sample, this clonotype was seen a few times. V is TRBV5-1 and J is TRBJ2-2; D unresolved. CDR1 SGHRS and CDR2 YFSETQ come from the germline V gene. There are 16 residues in the CDR3. The V gene lost 2 bases and the J gene lost 6 bases, with 17 bases spanning the gap. CDR3 coding DNA: TGCGCCAGCAGCTTCGACCCATCACCTGGGGCCGGGGAGCTGTTTTTT. It yields the protein CASSFDPSPGAGELFF.

This rearrangement joins TRBV18 to TRBJ2-7, with 9 bases aligning to TRBD1. From germline, CDR1 is KGHSH and CDR2 LQKENI. The CDR3 totals 15 residues. V lost 3 bases and J lost 4; bases outside the gene matches: 7. CDR3 coding DNA: TGTGCCAGCTCACCGAACCCGGGACAGGGTTACGAGCAGTACTTC. Its translation: CASSPNPGQGYEQYF.

The rearrangement joins TRBV7-2 to TRBJ2-7; the D gene is possibly TRBD2 (6 bases). Germline CDR1 SGHTA, CDR2 FQGNSA. V lost 5 bases to trimming and J lost 0 bases, with 20 bases between them. The length of the CDR3 is 17 residues. CDR3 region: CASSPAPVGGSSYEQYF. The CDR3 nucleotides are TGTGCCAGCAGCCCAGCCCCCGTCGGGGGTAGCTCCTACGAGCAGTACTTC.

This chain joins TRBV12-3 or TRBV12-4 and TRBJ2-7; D may be TRBD2 (5 bases). Trimming left V 6 bases short and J 6 bases short, with 15 bases between. CDR3 length: 13 amino acids. The CDR3 protein is CASRPPGSAEQYF. The CDR3 DNA reads as TGTGCCAGCAGGCCCCCGGGGAGCGCCGAGCAGTACTTC.

The V and J genes are TRBV28 and TRBJ1-5, with D maybe TRBD1 (5 bases). Germline assignment: CDR1 MDHEN and CDR2 SYDVKM. Trimming left V 11 bases short and J 5 bases short, with 22 bases between. The CDR3 runs to 15 residues. CDR3 loop: CAARRTSGGYQPQHF. The CDR3 region has the DNA TGTGCCGCCCGAAGGACCTCCGGGGGGTATCAGCCCCAGCATTTT.